The TCR beta chain under discussion was sequenced for a study of early T cells in non-severe SARS-CoV-2 infection. Turning to the study itself: The chains were unpaired, and the sequenced material was bulk RNA from unsorted whole blood.

About this clonotype: Its antigen remains unidentified.

The TCR library protocol attached unique molecular identifiers to the individual cDNA molecules. Using its own MiXCR run on the 5' RACE reads, TCRdb lists one record per CDR3 protein. The repertoire holds some 77,000 distinct CDR3 sequences, with 12% as singletons. The ends lost 6 bases at V and 4 bases at J; junction bases unmatched: 6. The CDR3 consists of 14 residues. Germline V gene data show CDR1 as SGHTA and CDR2 as FQGNSA. Whole-study results and caveats: Using VDJdb, the matching emphasized anti-spike CD8 responses while missing private and CD4 specificities.

The sequencing here drew on whole blood, taken at baseline. The clonotype was recovered from an adult who was a healthcare worker with PCR-confirmed SARS-CoV-2 infection or an uninfected control (not recorded which). The donor label of this sample is uncertain. The rearrangement joins TRBV7-2 to TRBJ1-2; the match to TRBD1 covers 9 bases. The CDR3 loop is CASRSDRGTYGYTF. Here the CDR3 DNA reads TGTGCCAGCAGGTCGGACAGGGGTACCTATGGCTACACCTTC.